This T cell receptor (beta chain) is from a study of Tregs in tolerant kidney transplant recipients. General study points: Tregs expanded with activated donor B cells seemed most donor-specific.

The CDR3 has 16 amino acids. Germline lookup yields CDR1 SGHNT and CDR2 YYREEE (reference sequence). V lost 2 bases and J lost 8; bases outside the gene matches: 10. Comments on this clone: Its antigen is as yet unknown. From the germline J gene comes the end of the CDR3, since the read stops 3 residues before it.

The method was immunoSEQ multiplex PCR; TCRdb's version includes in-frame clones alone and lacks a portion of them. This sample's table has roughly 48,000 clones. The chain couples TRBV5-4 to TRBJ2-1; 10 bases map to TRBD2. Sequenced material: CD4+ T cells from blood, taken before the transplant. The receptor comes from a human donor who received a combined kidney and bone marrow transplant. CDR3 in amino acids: CASSLAGTSVKYEQFF. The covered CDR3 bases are TGTGCCAGCAGCTTAGCCGGGACTAGCGTAAAGTATGAG.